This TCR beta chain stems from a study of T cell repertoires in ileal Crohn's disease. The sorted cells were lamina propria lymphocytes from surgical specimens, first isolated by density gradient. The repertoire was sequenced with immunoSEQ multiplex PCR; TCRdb's copy has only in-frame clones and lacks some. The sample records approximately 1,000 clones, 80% to 90% being singletons. The receptor's source is an adult with Crohn's disease. Sequencing input: CD4+ T cells sorted from the ileum.

CDR3 in amino acids: CSVDLGDTEAFF. CDR3 sequence (DNA): TGCAGCGTTGATTTAGGGGATACTGAAGCTTTCTTT. The chain combines TRBV29-1 with TRBJ1-1; a possible D gene is TRBD1 (5 bases). The CDR3 length is 12 residues. Germline values: CDR1 SQVTM, CDR2 ANQGSEA. The V gene lost 3 bases and the J gene lost 5 bases, with 10 bases spanning the gap.